A single sample is the source of the 10 T cell receptor beta chains below, sequenced in a study of tumor-infiltrating lymphocytes in primary liver carcinoma (dated by TCRdb to 2017 to 2019). Sequencing used an Illumina HiSeq 2500. Starting from 500 to 600 ng total RNA, TCRbeta-specific cDNA was produced by reverse transcription with a constant-region primer and ProtoScript II reverse transcriptase. The TCRbeta libraries were prepared through three rounds of nested multiplex PCR following a slightly modified ARM-PCR procedure. Multiplex TRBV1-TRBV30 forward primers and a Cbeta reverse primer were used in the first two PCR rounds, each of which was run for around 10 cycles. TCRdb ran its own pipeline on the public reads, namely fastp trimming at Q25 and MiXCR clone calling, and kept in-frame beta chains. Rows matching on CDR3 protein sequence are summarized as one entry with the most common DNA and genes. A total of 25,000 to 35,000 distinct CDR3 sequences appear in this sample, 76% of them only once. The ten top clones hold over 30% of the sample.

Total RNA and DNA were co-extracted from 20-30 mg of bulk tissue with the AllPrep DNA/RNA mini kit, without cell sorting. The sample taken for sequencing was liver tumor tissue from sampling region 5. Taken with the paper, the label for cell subset or site translates to: tumor region T5, tumor centre. The receptor set was obtained from a man aged 35-49 years with primary liver carcinoma and hepatitis B virus infection.

Remarks on this clonotype: One junction end does not reproduce the germline sequence, and a read error may be involved. This rearrangement joins TRBV29-1 to TRBJ2-5; maybe TRBD2 (6 bases). CDR1 is SQVTM and CDR2 is ANQGSEA in the germline V gene. The CDR3 contains 13 residues. CDR3 nucleotides: TGCAGCGGGCTCACCCGGGGGATGGAGACCCGGTACTTC. Its translation is CSGLTRGMETRYF.

A few counts support this clonotype. Its ends do not fully match the called genes, so a read error is possible. Here the CDR3 DNA reads TGTGCCAGTAGCCAAGGCCCGGAACTAACGTACAATGAGCAGTTCTTC. Amino acids: CASSQGPELTYNEQFF. The chain combines TRBV4-2 with TRBJ2-1, with unresolved D. Germline V CDR1 and CDR2: LGHNA, YNFKEQ. There are 16 residues in the CDR3.

As regards this clonotype: One end of the junction is discordant with germline, which a read error may explain. The chain recombines TRBV12-3 or TRBV12-4 with TRBJ2-1; 7 positions agree with TRBD2. The CDR3 has 14 residues. CDR3 sequence reads: CARSHRGGPNEQFF. The DNA for the CDR3 is TGTGCCCGCAGTCATCGGGGAGGGCCCAATGAACAGTTCTTC.

As concerns this clonotype: This may arise from a read error, as a much more abundant clone is one base away. A read error is likely, as this CDR3 ends without the conserved phenylalanine or tryptophan. The genes are TRBV11-2 and TRBJ2-2; D remains unclear. The CDR3 has 16 residues. Trimming left V 5 bases short and J 1 base short, with 14 bases between. Germline loops: CDR1 SGHAT, CDR2 FQNNGV. The CDR3 nucleotides read TGTGCCAGCAGCCCCGATCCCCAATTGAACACCGGGGAGCTGTTTTAT. Its translation is CASSPDPQLNTGELFY.

Regarding this clonotype: This is likely a read error, given that the CDR3 carries no conserved phenylalanine or tryptophan at its end. This chain links TRBV11-1 with TRBJ2-2, with 7 positions matching TRBD1. The CDR3 consists of 14 residues. Germline values: CDR1 SGHAT, CDR2 FQDESV (reference sequence). Here the CDR3 reads CASCFTGVTGVLFS. The CDR3 DNA reads as TGTGCCAGCTGCTTTACAGGGGTTACCGGGGTGCTGTTTTCT.

Remarks on this clonotype: At one of its ends the junction is not consistent with the germline gene, which may arise from a read error. V gene TRBV6-2 or TRBV6-3 combines with J gene TRBJ2-7, with 7 positions matching TRBD2. This CDR3 has 15 amino acids. Germline V gene data show CDR1 as MNHEY and CDR2 as SVGEGT. The CDR3 DNA follows: TGTGCCAGCAGTGACTCGGCTAGCGGCCCCAACGAGCAGTACTTC. Its protein product is CASSDSASGPNEQYF.

To note about this clonotype: Germline and junction disagree at one end, which may indicate a read error. The rearrangement links TRBV10-3 to TRBJ1-5; no reliable D call. CDR3 size: 16 residues. Germline V gene lookup returns CDR1 ENHRY and CDR2 SYGVKD. In DNA, the CDR3 is TGTGCCGTCAGTGAGTCGGCTAGTCAGGCGGGGCAGCCCCAGCATTTT. This encodes CAVSESASQAGQPQHF.

A remark on this clonotype: One junction end does not reproduce the germline sequence, and a read error may be involved. The chain couples TRBV11-2 to TRBJ2-1, with 7 bases matching TRBD2. CDR3 length equals 19 residues. Per the germline V gene, CDR1 is SGHAT and CDR2 is FQNNGV. Here the CDR3 reads CTSSLDGRLSGTLYNEQSF. The CDR3 region has the DNA TGTACCAGCAGCTTAGATGGGCGACTCAGCGGGACCCTTTACAATGAGCAGTCCTTC. The variable domain in full, completed from reference TRBV11-2 and TRBJ2-1, reads EAGVAQSPRYKIIEKRQSVAFWCNPISGHATLYWYQQILGQGPKLLIQFQNNGVVDDSQLPKDRFSAERLKGVDSTLKIQPAKLEDSAVYLCTSSLDGRLSGTLYNEQSFGPGTRLTVL.

A word on this clonotype: The junction differs from germline at one of its ends, possibly a read error. This chain connects TRBV29-1 to TRBJ2-4, with D perhaps TRBD1 (6 bases). Germline V gives CDR1 SQVTM, CDR2 ANQGSEA. CDR3 length: 11 residues. CDR3 DNA: TGCAGCGCTGAACAGGGAGACATTCAGTACTTC. Protein: CSAEQGDIQYF.

Concerning this clonotype itself: One junction end does not reproduce the germline sequence, and a read error may be involved. The chain couples TRBV11-2 to TRBJ2-5; D possibly corresponds to TRBD2 (6 bases). The germline V gene has CDR1 SGHAT and CDR2 FQNNGV. The CDR3 is made up of 13 amino acids. CDR3 sequence reads: CTSSLVLEETQYF. The CDR3 region has the DNA TGTACTAGCAGCTTAGTTCTGGAAGAGACCCAATACTTC.